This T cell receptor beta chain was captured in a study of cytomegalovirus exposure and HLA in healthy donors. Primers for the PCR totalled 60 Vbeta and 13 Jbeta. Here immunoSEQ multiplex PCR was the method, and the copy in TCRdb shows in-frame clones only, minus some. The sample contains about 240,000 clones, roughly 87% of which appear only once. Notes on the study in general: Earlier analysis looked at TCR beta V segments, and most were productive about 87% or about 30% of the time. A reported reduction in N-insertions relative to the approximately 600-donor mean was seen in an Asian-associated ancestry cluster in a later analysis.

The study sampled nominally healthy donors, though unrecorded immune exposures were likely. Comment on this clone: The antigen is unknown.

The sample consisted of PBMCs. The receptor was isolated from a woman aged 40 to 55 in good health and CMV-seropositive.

The DNA of the CDR3 is TGTGCCAGCAGTTTGGGGGGGACTAGCCCCGACAATGAGCAGTTCTTC. Its translation is CASSLGGTSPDNEQFF. The chain links TRBV28 to TRBJ2-1; 9 positions agree with TRBD2. The CDR3 loop spans 16 amino acids. Trimming at V came to 3 bases and at J to 5 bases, leaving 8 bases not matched to a gene. CDR1 is MDHEN and CDR2 is SYDVKM in the germline V gene.